These 5 T cell receptor beta chains were all obtained from the same sample, sequenced in a study of blood T cell repertoires in COVID-19. Generated by immunoSEQ multiplex PCR, the TCRdb table keeps only in-frame clones and is missing some. Of 55,000 to 80,000 clones in the sample, roughly 87% were seen once. Sequenced sample: peripheral blood. The receptor set was obtained from a man older than 75 with acute or convalescent COVID-19.

The V call is TRBV3-1 (or the pseudogene TRBV3-2), the J call TRBJ1-6; D gene ambiguous. The germline V and J ends were trimmed by 4 bases and 9 bases, with 10 bases remaining between them. Per germline, CDR1 LGHDT and CDR2 YNNKEL (reference sequence). The CDR3 is 13 residues long. The DNA of the CDR3 is TGTGCCAGCAGCCCCGGCGGCAGTTCACCCCTCCACTTT. It translates to CASSPGGSSPLHF.

This clone showed up just a few times. This chain links TRBV19 with TRBJ1-1, with 8 bases aligning to TRBD1. The CDR3 totals 17 residues. V shed 5 bases, J shed 2 bases, and the junction held 13 bases outside the gene matches. Germline values: CDR1 LNHDA, CDR2 SQIVND (reference sequence). Written as DNA, the CDR3 is TGTGCCAGTAGTCTCTTTTTCGGACAGGGAGCTAACACTGAAGCTTTCTTT. It encodes CASSLFFGQGANTEAFF.

The V gene is TRBV9, the J gene TRBJ1-6; the match to TRBD1 covers 7 bases. The germline CDR1 and CDR2 sequences are SGDLS and YYNGEE. J lost 9 bases, V lost 3 bases, and 6 bases had no gene match. The CDR3 sequence is 14 residues long. CDR3 residues: CASSETGVRSPLHF. CDR3 sequence (DNA): TGTGCCAGCAGCGAAACAGGGGTTCGTTCACCCCTCCACTTT.

This clone occurred once. The chain uses TRBV5-8 and TRBJ2-7, with 12 bases identical to TRBD2. Per the germline V gene, CDR1 is SGHTS and CDR2 is YDEGEE. Unmatched junction bases numbered 4, after V lost 2 bases and J lost 4 bases. The CDR3 is 15 amino acids. CDR3 protein: CASSLRLAGAYEQYF. DNA of the CDR3: TGTGCCAGCAGCTTAAGACTAGCGGGAGCTTACGAGCAGTACTTC.

The rearrangement uses TRBV11-3 and TRBJ2-5; TRBD1 agrees at 12 bases. Germline CDR1 and CDR2: SGHNT and YENEEA. V trimming: 5 bases; J trimming: 5 bases; junction bases outside the gene matches: 9. The CDR3 is 16 residues long. The CDR3 sequence: CASSPGDRGRTETQYF. The CDR3 DNA sequence: TGTGCCAGCAGCCCAGGGGACAGGGGGCGCACGGAGACCCAGTACTTC. The entire variable domain, with the rest obtained from reference TRBV11-3 and TRBJ2-5, is as follows: EAGVVQSPRYKIIEKKQPVAFWCNPISGHNTLYWYLQNLGQGPELLIRYENEEAVDDSQLPKDRFSAERLKGVDSTLKIQPAELGDSAVYLCASSPGDRGRTETQYFGPGTRLLVL.